The text below deals with one T cell receptor beta chain. Antigen specificity is unknown. TCRdb's table, derived via immunoSEQ multiplex PCR, lists solely in-frame clones and lacks some. The repertoire holds 120,000 or so clones, 70% to 85% seen once, with 5% to 7% in the top ten. The CDR3 totals 14 residues. The germline gives CDR1 MGHRA, CDR2 YSYEKL. V was trimmed by 1 base and J by 6 bases, leaving 9 bases between them. This entry comes from a study of T cell responses to AZD1222 COVID-19 vaccine. Study results and caveats: Clonal diversity was possibly underestimated; the donors were predominantly white British and more often female. Spike was spanned by vaccine-associated CD4 TCRs, with dominance at 160-218 and 743-854.

The rearrangement joins TRBV4-1 to TRBJ1-4; D gene unclear. This sequence was found in an adult in good health. The source material was peripheral blood, sampled on day 0 of AZD1222 vaccination. CDR3 sequence: CASSQGTMDEKLFF. The CDR3 DNA follows: TGCGCCAGCAGCCAAGGTACTATGGATGAAAAACTGTTTTTT.